This T cell receptor beta chain was found in a study of shared clonotypes between healthy human individuals. At the level of the study: Each donor's CD4 naive and CD4 memory cells filled three plates apiece, CD8 naive two, and CD8 memory one.

Broader study findings: How much donors shared clonotypes was expected to be affected by sequencing depth. Sample collection involved blood only; tissue repertoires are likely different.

In the original processing: Quality scores were absent from the junction-only immunoSEQ sequences, so filtering differed. Some clones are missing from TCRdb's copy, which holds only in-frame ones; the method was immunoSEQ multiplex PCR. V and J calls and clone size come straight from that table; D and trimming were deduced from the DNA. Of some 2,100,000 clones in the sample, more than 85% were seen once. This CDR3 comprises 14 residues. V was trimmed by 3 bases and J by 3 bases, leaving 13 bases between them. The germline gives CDR1 GTSNPN, CDR2 SVGIG (reference sequence). As defined, naive CD8 cells were CD45RO-negative and positively selected for CCR7, with terminally differentiated effector memory CD45RA+ cells excluded. Concerning this clone: Its cognate antigen is unknown.

The sample taken for sequencing was naive CD8+ T cells from PBMCs. This chain connects TRBV30 to TRBJ2-3, with D perhaps matching TRBD2 (6 bases). This clonotype was sampled from a man younger than 35 in good health. Some clones in this sample may be carry-over from other donors' samples. CDR3 in DNA: TGTGCCTGGAGCCGAGCGGGTCCTACAGATACGCAGTATTTT. This sequence encodes CAWSRAGPTDTQYF. Full variable domain (rest looked up from reference TRBV30 and TRBJ2-3): SQTIHQWPATLVQPVGSPLSLECTVEGTSNPNLYWYRQAAGRGLQLLFYSVGIGQISSEVPQNLSASRPQDRQFILSSKKLLLSDSGFYLCAWSRAGPTDTQYFGPGTRLTVL.